These T cell receptor beta chains were read from a single sample in a study of shared clonotypes between healthy human individuals. Here immunoSEQ multiplex PCR was the method, and the copy in TCRdb shows in-frame clones only, minus some. This sample yields approximately 2,000,000 clones, of which just over 90% are seen a single time; 1.5% to 2% belongs to the top ten. Sequencing was performed on naive CD8+ T cells from PBMCs. All receptors come from a man between 18 and 35 years old in good health. Some clones in this sample may be carry-over from other donors' samples. Each CDR3 is given with its conserved first and last residue. D genes are given only for firm matches. Some rows have no size entry. The others give once, few or many, or a class for an expanded clone.

>-|TRBJ1-1|-|TRBV28
TGTGCCAGCAGTTTGCCCCTTACCAAGGGGCAAGCTTTCTTT
CASSLPLTKGQAFF
>-|TRBJ1-4|-|TRBV6-1
TGTGCCAGCAGCCCCCGGGGCCTGGGGGAAAAACTGTTTTTT
CASSPRGLGEKLFF
>-|TRBJ1-1|-|TRBV28
TGTGCCAGCAGTTTAACCGTCTTGGTGGCTAAGGACACTGAAGCTTTCTTT
CASSLTVLVAKDTEAFF
>-|TRBJ2-7|TRBD1|TRBV7-9
TGTGCCAGCAGTACAGGGGCTCCTTACGAGCAGTACTTC
CASSTGAPYEQYF
>-|TRBJ2-3|-|TRBV7-2
TGTGCCAGCAGCCCCATCGGAGTTCGGACAGATACGCAGTATTTT
CASSPIGVRTDTQYF
>-|TRBJ1-3|-|TRBV6-6
TGTGCCAGCAGTTACTCGAGCACGGGTTACGGAAACACCATATATTTT
CASSYSSTGYGNTIYF
>-|TRBJ1-2|-|TRBV6-4
TGTGCCAGCAGTGAATTCCCGCGGCCCGGAGTAAACTATGGCTACACCTTC
CASSEFPRPGVNYGYTF
>-|TRBJ2-3|-|TRBV6-5
TGTGCCAGCAGTTTCCAAGCATGGGACACGCAGTATTTT
CASSFQAWDTQYF
>once|TRBJ2-7|-|TRBV7-8
TGTGCCAGCAGGCTACGACAGTCGAGCTCCTACGAGCAGTACTTC
CASRLRQSSSYEQYF
>-|TRBJ1-1|TRBD1|TRBV27
TGTGCCAGCAGTTTATCCGCGGGGACAGGGTTGGAGGAAGCTTTCTTT
CASSLSAGTGLEEAFF
>-|TRBJ2-1|TRBD2|TRBV19
TGTGCCAGTAGTATAGATGGTGGACTAGCGGGGAGCTCCTACAATGAGCAGTTCTTC
CASSIDGGLAGSSYNEQFF
>-|TRBJ2-1|-|TRBV4-1
TGCGCCAGCAGCCAAGTTGGACTACGGAATGAGCAGTTCTTC
CASSQVGLRNEQFF
>-|TRBJ1-4|TRBD1|TRBV7-9
TGTGCCAGCAGCTCGGATAGTGGAGGACAGGGGGCGGGTGAAAAACTGTTTTTT
CASSSDSGGQGAGEKLFF
>-|TRBJ1-4|-|TRBV27
TGTGCCAGCAGTCCCCTACCCTTAGGAGAAAAACTGTTTTTT
CASSPLPLGEKLFF
>-|TRBJ1-1|-|TRBV28
TGTGCCAGCAGTCCAGGGGTTAGGAGCACTGAAGCTTTCTTT
CASSPGVRSTEAFF
>-|TRBJ2-1|TRBD1|TRBV27
TGTGCCAGCAGTTTATACAGGGGGCGATACAATGAGCAGTTCTTC
CASSLYRGRYNEQFF